The 10 T cell receptor beta chains reported below all come from one sample, sequenced in a study of identifying expanded T cells in peripheral blood. The repertoire was sequenced with immunoSEQ multiplex PCR; TCRdb's copy has only in-frame clones and lacks some. The data show tens of thousands of clones, around 90% seen once. Specimen: blood. All receptors come from a person aged 18-70 years in good health.

CDR3 loop: CASSQQGLNTEAFF. CDR3 DNA: TGTGCCAGCAGCCAACAGGGCCTGAACACTGAAGCTTTCTTT. The rearrangement uses TRBV7-8 and TRBJ1-1; maybe TRBD1 (6 bases). V lost 5 bases to trimming and J lost 0 bases, with 10 bases between them. This CDR3 region has 14 residues. The germline V gene has CDR1 SGHVS and CDR2 FQNEAQ.

This chain connects TRBV27 to TRBJ1-1; 9 bases agree with TRBD1. CDR1 is MNHEY and CDR2 is SMNVEV in the germline V gene (reference sequence). The CDR3 is made up of 14 amino acids. Trimming at V came to 8 bases and at J to 6 bases, leaving 10 bases not matched to a gene. CDR3 coding DNA: TGTGCCAGCGCTATAACAGGGGGCGCCCCTGAAGCTTTCTTT. This gives the protein CASAITGGAPEAFF.

The chain uses TRBV18 and TRBJ1-1; D not resolved. The CDR3 is made up of 14 amino acids. V dropped 2 bases and J dropped 1 base, with 8 bases sitting between them. Per the germline V gene, CDR1 is KGHSH and CDR2 is LQKENI. In DNA, the CDR3 is TGTGCCAGCTCACCAAAGGAGGCGAACACTGAAGCTTTCTTT. It yields the protein CASSPKEANTEAFF.

This chain uses TRBV19 with TRBJ1-1, with 7 bases fitting TRBD1. The CDR3 is 13 residues long. Germline loops: CDR1 LNHDA, CDR2 SQIVND (reference sequence). V was clipped by 6 bases and J by 1 base; unmatched bases: 2. This CDR3 reads CASSRTGNTEAFF. The CDR3 DNA reads as TGTGCCAGTAGCAGGACAGGGAACACTGAAGCTTTCTTT.

This clone has just one count. The V call is TRBV2, the J call TRBJ2-3, with 9 bases identical to TRBD2. The CDR3 has 14 residues. V lost 5 bases and J lost 9; bases outside the gene matches: 9. The germline V gene has CDR1 SNHLY and CDR2 FYNNEI. The chain's CDR3 is CASSPGLAPITQYF. For the CDR3, the DNA is TGTGCCAGCAGTCCGGGACTAGCCCCGATAACGCAGTATTTT.

V is TRBV10-3 and J is TRBJ2-7, with 8 positions matching TRBD1. After removal of 6 bases from V and 2 bases from J, the junction contained 6 bases not matched to a gene. Looked up from germline, CDR1 is ENHRY and CDR2 is SYGVKD. CDR3 length equals 14 residues. CDR3 coding DNA: TGTGCCATCAGGAACGGACAGGGAACCTACGAGCAGTACTTC. Translating it yields CAIRNGQGTYEQYF.

The sample holds one count of this clone. The V call is TRBV5-1, the J call TRBJ2-7; 10 bases are shared with TRBD1. The J segment lost 4 bases and the V segment lost 4 bases, leaving 5 bases of the junction unmatched. CDR1 is SGHRS and CDR2 is YFSETQ in the germline V gene. The CDR3 sequence is 14 residues long. The CDR3 DNA is TGCGCCAGCAGCAAGGGACAGGGGCGGTACGAGCAGTACTTC. Protein sequence: CASSKGQGRYEQYF.

The chain is built from TRBV27 and TRBJ1-4; D gene unclear. The V end was cut by 5 bases, the J end by 13 bases, with 14 bases between. Germline V CDR1 and CDR2: MNHEY, SMNVEV (reference sequence). The CDR3 length is 12 residues. The CDR3 loop is CASSSPLSGLFF. Here the CDR3 DNA reads TGTGCCAGCAGTAGTCCCCTCAGTGGACTGTTTTTT.

The chain uses TRBV6-5 and TRBJ1-2; D gene unclear. The V end lost 8 bases, the J end lost 2 bases, and 12 bases lay between the germline ends. CDR1 and CDR2 from the germline V gene are MNHEY and SVGAGI. There are 13 residues in the CDR3. The CDR3 is CASRLDGNYGYTF. DNA of the CDR3: TGTGCCAGCCGATTGGACGGAAACTATGGCTACACCTTC.

This chain uses TRBV30 with TRBJ1-5; 8 bases map to TRBD1. V lost 1 base and J lost 9; bases outside the gene matches: 8. Germline V CDR1 and CDR2: GTSNPN, SVGIG (reference sequence). The CDR3 extends over 14 amino acids. Here the CDR3 DNA reads TGTGCCTGGAGTGAGGGGACAGGCTTGGCGCCCCAGCATTTT. It encodes CAWSEGTGLAPQHF.